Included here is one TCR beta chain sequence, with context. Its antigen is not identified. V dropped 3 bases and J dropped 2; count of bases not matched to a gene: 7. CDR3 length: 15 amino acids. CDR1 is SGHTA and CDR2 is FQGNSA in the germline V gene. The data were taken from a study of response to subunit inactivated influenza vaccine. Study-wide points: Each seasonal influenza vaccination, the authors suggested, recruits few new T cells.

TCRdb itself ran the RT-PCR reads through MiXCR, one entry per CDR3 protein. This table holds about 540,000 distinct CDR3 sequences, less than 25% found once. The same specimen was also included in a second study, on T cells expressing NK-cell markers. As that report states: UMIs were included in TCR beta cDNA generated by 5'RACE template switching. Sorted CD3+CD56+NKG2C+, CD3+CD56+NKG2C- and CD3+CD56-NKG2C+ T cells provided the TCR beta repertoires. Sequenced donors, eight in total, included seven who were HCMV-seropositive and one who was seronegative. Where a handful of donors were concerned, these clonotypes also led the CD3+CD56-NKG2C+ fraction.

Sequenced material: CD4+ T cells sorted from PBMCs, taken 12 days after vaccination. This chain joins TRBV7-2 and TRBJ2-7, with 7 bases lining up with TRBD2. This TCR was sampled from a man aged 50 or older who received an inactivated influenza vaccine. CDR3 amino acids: CASSFGLAVTYEQYF. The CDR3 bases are TGTGCCAGCAGCTTTGGGCTAGCGGTTACCTACGAGCAGTACTTC.